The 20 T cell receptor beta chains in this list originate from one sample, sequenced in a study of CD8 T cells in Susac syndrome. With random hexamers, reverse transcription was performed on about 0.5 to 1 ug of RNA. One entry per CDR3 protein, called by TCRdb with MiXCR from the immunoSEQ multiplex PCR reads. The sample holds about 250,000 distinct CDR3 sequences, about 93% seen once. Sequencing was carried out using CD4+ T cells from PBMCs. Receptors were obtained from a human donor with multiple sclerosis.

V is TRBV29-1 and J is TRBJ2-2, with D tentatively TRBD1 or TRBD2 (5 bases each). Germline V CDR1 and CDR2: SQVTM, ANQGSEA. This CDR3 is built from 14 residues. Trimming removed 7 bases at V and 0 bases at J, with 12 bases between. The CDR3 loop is CSAGTDSNTGELFF. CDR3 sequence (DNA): TGCAGCGCAGGGACGGACTCGAACACCGGGGAGCTGTTTTTT.

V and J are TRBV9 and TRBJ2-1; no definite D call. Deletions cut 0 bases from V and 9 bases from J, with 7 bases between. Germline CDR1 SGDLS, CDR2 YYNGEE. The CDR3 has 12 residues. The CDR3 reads CASSVEVGEQFF. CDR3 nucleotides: TGTGCCAGCAGCGTAGAGGTGGGTGAGCAGTTCTTC.

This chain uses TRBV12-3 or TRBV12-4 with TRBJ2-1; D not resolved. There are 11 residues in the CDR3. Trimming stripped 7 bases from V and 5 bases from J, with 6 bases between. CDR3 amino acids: CASTSDNEQFF. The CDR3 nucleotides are TGTGCCAGCACGTCGGACAATGAGCAGTTCTTC.

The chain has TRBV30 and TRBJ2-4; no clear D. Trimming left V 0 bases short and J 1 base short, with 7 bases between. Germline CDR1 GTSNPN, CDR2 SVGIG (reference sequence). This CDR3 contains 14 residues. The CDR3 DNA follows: TGTGCCTGGAGTGTACCCGGGGCCAAAAACATTCAGTACTTC. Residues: CAWSVPGAKNIQYF.

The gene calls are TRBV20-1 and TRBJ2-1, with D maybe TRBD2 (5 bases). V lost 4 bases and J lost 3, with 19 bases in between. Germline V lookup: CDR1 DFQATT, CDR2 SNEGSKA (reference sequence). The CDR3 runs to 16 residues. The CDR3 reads CSATGPPEGIYNEQFF. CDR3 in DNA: TGCAGTGCTACCGGACCTCCTGAGGGCATCTACAATGAGCAGTTCTTC.

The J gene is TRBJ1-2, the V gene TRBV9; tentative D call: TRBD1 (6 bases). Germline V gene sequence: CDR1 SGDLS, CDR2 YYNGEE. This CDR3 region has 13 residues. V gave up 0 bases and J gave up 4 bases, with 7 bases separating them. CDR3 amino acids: CASSVEGVYGYTF. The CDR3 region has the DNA TGTGCCAGCAGCGTAGAGGGGGTCTATGGCTACACCTTC.

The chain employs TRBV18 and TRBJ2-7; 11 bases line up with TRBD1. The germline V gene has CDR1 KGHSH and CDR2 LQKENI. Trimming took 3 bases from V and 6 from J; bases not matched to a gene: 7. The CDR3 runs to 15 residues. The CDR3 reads CASSPSRGTGGEQYV. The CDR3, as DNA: TGTGCCAGCTCACCCTCCCGTGGGACAGGGGGCGAGCAGTACGTC.

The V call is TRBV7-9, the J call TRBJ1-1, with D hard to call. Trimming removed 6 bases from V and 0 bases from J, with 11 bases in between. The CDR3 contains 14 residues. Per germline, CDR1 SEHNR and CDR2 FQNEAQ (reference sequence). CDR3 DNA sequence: TGTGCCAGCAGGACGAACAAGATGAACACTGAAGCTTTCTTT. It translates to CASRTNKMNTEAFF.

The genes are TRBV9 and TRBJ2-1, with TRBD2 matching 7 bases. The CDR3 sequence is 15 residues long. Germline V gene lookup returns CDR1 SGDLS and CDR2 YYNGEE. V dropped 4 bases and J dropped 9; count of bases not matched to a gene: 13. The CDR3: CASSPTVGGRGEQFF. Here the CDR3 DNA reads TGTGCCAGCAGCCCGACGGTGGGGGGGAGGGGTGAGCAGTTCTTC. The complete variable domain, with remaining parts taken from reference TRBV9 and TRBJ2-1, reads DSGVTQTPKHLITATGQRVTLRCSPRSGDLSVYWYQQSLDQGLQFLIQYYNGEERAKGNILERFSAQQFPDLHSELNLSSLELGDSALYFCASSPTVGGRGEQFFGPGTRLTVL.

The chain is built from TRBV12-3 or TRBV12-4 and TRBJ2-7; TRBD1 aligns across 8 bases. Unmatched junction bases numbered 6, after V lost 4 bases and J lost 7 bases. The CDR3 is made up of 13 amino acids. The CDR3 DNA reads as TGTGCCAGCAGTTGGATACAGGGGGAAGAGCAGTACTTC. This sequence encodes CASSWIQGEEQYF.

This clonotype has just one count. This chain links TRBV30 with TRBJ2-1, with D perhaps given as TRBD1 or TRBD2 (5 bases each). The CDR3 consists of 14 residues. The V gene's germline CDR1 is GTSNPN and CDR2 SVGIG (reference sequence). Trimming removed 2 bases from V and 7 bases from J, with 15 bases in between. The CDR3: CAWSYNQRGNEQFF. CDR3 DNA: TGTGCCTGGAGTTACAACCAGAGGGGAAATGAGCAGTTCTTC.

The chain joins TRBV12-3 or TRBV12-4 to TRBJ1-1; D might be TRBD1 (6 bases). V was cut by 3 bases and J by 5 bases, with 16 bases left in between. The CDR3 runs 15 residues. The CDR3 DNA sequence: TGTGCCAGCAGTTTTTCTGGGGGCCGAGGGACTGAAGCTTTCTTT. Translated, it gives CASSFSGGRGTEAFF.

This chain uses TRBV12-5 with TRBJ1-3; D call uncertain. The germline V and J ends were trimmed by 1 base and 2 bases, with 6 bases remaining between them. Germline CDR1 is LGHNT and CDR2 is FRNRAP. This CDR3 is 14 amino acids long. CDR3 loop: CASGLGTTGNTIYF. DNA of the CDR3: TGTGCTAGTGGTTTGGGAACGACTGGAAACACCATATATTTT.

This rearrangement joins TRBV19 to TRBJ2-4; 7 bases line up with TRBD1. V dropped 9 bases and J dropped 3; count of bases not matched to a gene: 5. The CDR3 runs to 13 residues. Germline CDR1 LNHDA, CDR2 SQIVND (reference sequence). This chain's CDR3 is CASAGGSKNIQYF. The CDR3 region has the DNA TGTGCCAGCGCAGGGGGAAGCAAAAACATTCAGTACTTC.

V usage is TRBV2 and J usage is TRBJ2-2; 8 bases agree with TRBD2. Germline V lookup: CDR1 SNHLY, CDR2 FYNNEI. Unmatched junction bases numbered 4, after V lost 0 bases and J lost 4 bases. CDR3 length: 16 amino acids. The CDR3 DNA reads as TGTGCCAGCAGTGAAGCGCGGGGGGCCGGCACCGGGGAGCTGTTTTTT. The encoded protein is CASSEARGAGTGELFF.

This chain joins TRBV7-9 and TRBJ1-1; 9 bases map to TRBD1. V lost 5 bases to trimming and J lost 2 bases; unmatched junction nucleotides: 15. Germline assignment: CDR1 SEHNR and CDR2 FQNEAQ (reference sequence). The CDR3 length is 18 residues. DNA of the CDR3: TGTGCCAGCAGCCGACGAAGGCAACAGGGGGCGGGAAACACTGAAGCTTTCTTT. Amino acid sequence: CASSRRRQQGAGNTEAFF. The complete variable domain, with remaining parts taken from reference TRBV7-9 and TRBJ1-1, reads DTGVSQNPRHKITKRGQNVTFRCDPISEHNRLYWYRQTLGQGPEFLTYFQNEAQLEKSRLLSDRFSAERPKGSFSTLEIQRTEQGDSAMYLCASSRRRQQGAGNTEAFFGQGTRLTVV.

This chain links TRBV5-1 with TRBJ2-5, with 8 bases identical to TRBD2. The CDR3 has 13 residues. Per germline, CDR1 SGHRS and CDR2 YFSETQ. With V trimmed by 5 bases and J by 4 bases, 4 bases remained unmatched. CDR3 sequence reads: CASRGAGVETQYF. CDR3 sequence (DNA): TGCGCCAGCAGAGGAGCGGGAGTAGAGACCCAGTACTTC.

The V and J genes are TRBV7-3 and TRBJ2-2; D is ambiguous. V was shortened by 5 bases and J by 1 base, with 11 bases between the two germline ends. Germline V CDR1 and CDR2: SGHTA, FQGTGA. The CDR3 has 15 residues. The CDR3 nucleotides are TGTGCCAGCAGCCTTTACGGACGGAACACCGGGGAGCTGTTTTTT. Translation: CASSLYGRNTGELFF.

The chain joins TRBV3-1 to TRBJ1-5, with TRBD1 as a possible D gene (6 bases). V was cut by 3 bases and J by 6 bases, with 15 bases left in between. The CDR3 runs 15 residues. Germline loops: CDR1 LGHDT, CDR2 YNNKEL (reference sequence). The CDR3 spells CASSQAEGVGQPQHF. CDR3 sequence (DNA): TGTGCCAGCAGCCAGGCGGAGGGGGTAGGTCAGCCCCAGCATTTT.

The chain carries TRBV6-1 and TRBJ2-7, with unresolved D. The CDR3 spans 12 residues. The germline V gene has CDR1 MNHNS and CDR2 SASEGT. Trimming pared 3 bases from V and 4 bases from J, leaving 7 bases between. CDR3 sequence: CASSEMVYEQYF. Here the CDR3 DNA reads TGTGCCAGCAGTGAGATGGTTTACGAGCAGTACTTC.